The clone carrying this T cell receptor (beta chain) has just one count. The data were obtained in a study of blood T cell repertoires in COVID-19. Overall study: Nucleic acid was either cDNA or gDNA, and it came from T cells, B-cell-depleted T cells, or PBMCs.

Original data processing: Estimates of nucleated cell counts were drawn from the amplification of reference gene primers. Measured with immunoSEQ multiplex PCR; TCRdb has only the in-frame clones, and not every one. Clone size and V and J calls were adopted from that table, with D and trimming inferred from the DNA. This sample has approximately 220,000 clones; roughly four fifths occur once, and the top ten carry 4.8%. Participant ages covered roughly 18 to 89 years across approximately 25 US areas. Clinical histories supplied by participants themselves formed the basis of cohort assignment. This TCR came from a woman aged 45-59 years who had been exposed to COVID-19. The sample taken for sequencing was PBMCs or T cells enriched from blood (not recorded which).

In DNA, the CDR3 is TGTGCCAGCGGGACAGGGGACAATGAGCAGTTCTTC. This sequence encodes CASGTGDNEQFF. The V and J genes are TRBV6-5 and TRBJ2-1; 10 bases align to TRBD1. This CDR3 has 12 residues. Germline loops: CDR1 MNHEY, CDR2 SVGAGI. The junction had 0 bases not matched to a gene; V was cut back by 8 bases and J by 5 bases.